The 5 T cell receptor beta chains in this list originate from one sample, sequenced in a study of blood T cell repertoires in COVID-19. Assay used: immunoSEQ multiplex PCR; TCRdb lists only in-frame clones, some missing. The sample includes around 70,000 clones, about 83% seen only once; the top ten take about 43%. The sample was peripheral blood. The receptors were gathered from a man older than 75 with acute or convalescent COVID-19.

V usage is TRBV30 and J usage is TRBJ2-1; D might be TRBD2 (6 bases). The V end was cut by 0 bases, the J end by 0 bases, with 9 bases between. In germline, CDR1 is GTSNPN, CDR2 SVGIG (reference sequence). The CDR3 is 15 amino acids. The DNA for the CDR3 is TGTGCCTGGAGTGTCGATAGCGGCTCCTACAATGAGCAGTTCTTC. It translates to CAWSVDSGSYNEQFF.

This chain uses TRBV27 with TRBJ1-4; D is unresolved. V gave up 5 bases and J gave up 4 bases, with 14 bases separating them. The V gene's germline CDR1 is MNHEY and CDR2 SMNVEV (reference sequence). The CDR3 sequence is 15 residues long. The CDR3 nucleotides read TGTGCCAGCAGTCCCCAAGAGGTCCTTAATGAAAAACTGTTTTTT. Amino acids: CASSPQEVLNEKLFF.

This clone was seen just once. The V gene is TRBV12-3 or TRBV12-4, the J gene TRBJ2-1; no clear D. The V end lost 7 bases, the J end lost 8 bases, and 9 bases lay between the germline ends. The CDR3 runs 11 residues. As DNA, the CDR3 is TGTGCCAGCACTTCACTGGATGAGCAGTTCTTC. This sequence encodes CASTSLDEQFF.

This clone showed up just once. This chain uses TRBV18 with TRBJ1-1; 7 nucleotides align to TRBD1. Looked up from germline, CDR1 is KGHSH and CDR2 is LQKENI. V dropped 6 bases and J dropped 4; count of bases not matched to a gene: 8. The CDR3 runs to 14 residues. CDR3 coding DNA: TGTGCCAGCTCTTCAACAGGGGTCGGCACTGAAGCTTTCTTT. It codes for CASSSTGVGTEAFF.

This chain links TRBV28 with TRBJ1-2; 8 nucleotides align to TRBD1. Germline-derived CDR1 and CDR2 are MDHEN and SYDVKM. This CDR3 region has 15 residues. With 6 bases clipped from V and 5 bases from J, the junction kept 11 bases outside the gene matches. Written as DNA, the CDR3 is TGTGCCAGCAGCTCGATGACAGGGGCATTTTATGGCTACACCTTC. Its translation is CASSSMTGAFYGYTF.